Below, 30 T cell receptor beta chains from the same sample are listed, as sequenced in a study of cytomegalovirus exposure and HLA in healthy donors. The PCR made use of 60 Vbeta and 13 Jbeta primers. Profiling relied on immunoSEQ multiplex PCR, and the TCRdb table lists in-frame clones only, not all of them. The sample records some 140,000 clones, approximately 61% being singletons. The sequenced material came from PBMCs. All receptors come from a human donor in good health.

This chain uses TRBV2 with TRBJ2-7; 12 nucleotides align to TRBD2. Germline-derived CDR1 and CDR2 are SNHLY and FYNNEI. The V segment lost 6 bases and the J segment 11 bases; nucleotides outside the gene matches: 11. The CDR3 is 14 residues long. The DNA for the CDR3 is TGTGCCAGCAGGCCATCGACTAGCGGGAGTGTAGAGTACTTC. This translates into CASRPSTSGSVEYF. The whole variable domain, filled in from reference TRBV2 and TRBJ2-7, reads EPEVTQTPSHQVTQMGQEVILRCVPISNHLYFYWYRQILGQKVEFLVSFYNNEISEKSEIFDDQFSVERPDGSNFTLKIRSTKLEDSAMYFCASRPSTSGSVEYFGPGTRLTVT.

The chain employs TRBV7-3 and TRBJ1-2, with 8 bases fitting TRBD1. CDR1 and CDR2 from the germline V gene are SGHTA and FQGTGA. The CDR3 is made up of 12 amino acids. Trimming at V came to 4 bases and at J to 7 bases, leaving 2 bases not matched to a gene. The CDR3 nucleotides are TGTGCCAGCAGCTCGACAGGGGTTGGCTACACCTTC. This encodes CASSSTGVGYTF.

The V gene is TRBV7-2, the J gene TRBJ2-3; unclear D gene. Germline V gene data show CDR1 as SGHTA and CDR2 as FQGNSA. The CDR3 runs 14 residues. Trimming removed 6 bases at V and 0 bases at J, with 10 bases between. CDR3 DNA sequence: TGTGCCAGCAGTGGCATGGCTAGCACAGATACGCAGTATTTT. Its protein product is CASSGMASTDTQYF. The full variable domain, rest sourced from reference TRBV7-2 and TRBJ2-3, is GAGVSQSPSNKVTEKGKDVELRCDPISGHTALYWYRQSLGQGLEFLIYFQGNSAPDKSGLPSDRFSAERTGGSVSTLTIQRTQQEDSAVYLCASSGMASTDTQYFGPGTRLTVL.

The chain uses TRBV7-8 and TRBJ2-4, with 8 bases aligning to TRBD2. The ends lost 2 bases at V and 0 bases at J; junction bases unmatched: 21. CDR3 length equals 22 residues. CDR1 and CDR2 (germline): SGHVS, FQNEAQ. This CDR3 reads CASSLYPPTGTSASGAKNIQYF. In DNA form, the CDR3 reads TGTGCCAGCAGCTTATACCCGCCAACCGGGACTAGTGCCTCCGGAGCCAAAAACATTCAGTACTTC.

CDR3 in amino acids: CASSPRLSDTQYF. Written as DNA, the CDR3 is TGTGCCAGCAGCCCTCGTTTGTCAGATACGCAGTATTTT. The V gene is TRBV13, the J gene TRBJ2-3; D is undetermined. Germline lookup yields CDR1 PRHDT and CDR2 FYEKMQ (reference sequence). Trimming stripped 5 bases from V and 4 bases from J, with 10 bases between. This CDR3 spans 13 amino acids.

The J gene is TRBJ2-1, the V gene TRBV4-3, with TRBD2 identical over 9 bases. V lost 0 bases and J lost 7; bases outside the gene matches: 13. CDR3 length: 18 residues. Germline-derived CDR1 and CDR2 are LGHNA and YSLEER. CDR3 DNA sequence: TGCGCCAGCAGCCAAGACCACGGGGGCGGGAGGGCCAGGAATGAGCAGTTCTTC. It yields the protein CASSQDHGGGRARNEQFF.

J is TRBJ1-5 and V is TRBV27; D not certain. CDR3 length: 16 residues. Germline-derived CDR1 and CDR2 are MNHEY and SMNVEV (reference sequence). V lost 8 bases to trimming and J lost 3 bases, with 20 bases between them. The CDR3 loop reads CASRSRANGDNQPQHF. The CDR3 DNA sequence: TGTGCCAGCCGCTCTCGGGCAAACGGGGACAATCAGCCCCAGCATTTT.

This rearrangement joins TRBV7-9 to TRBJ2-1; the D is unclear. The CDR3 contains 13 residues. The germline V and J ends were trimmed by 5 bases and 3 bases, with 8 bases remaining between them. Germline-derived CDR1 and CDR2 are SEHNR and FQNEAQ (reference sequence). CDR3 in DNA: TGTGCCAGCAGCCACGCCAGCTACAATGAGCAGTTCTTC. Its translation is CASSHASYNEQFF. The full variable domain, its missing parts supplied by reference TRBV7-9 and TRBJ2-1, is DTGVSQNPRHKITKRGQNVTFRCDPISEHNRLYWYRQTLGQGPEFLTYFQNEAQLEKSRLLSDRFSAERPKGSFSTLEIQRTEQGDSAMYLCASSHASYNEQFFGPGTRLTVL.

DNA for the CDR3: TGTGCCAGTAGTATAGATTGGGGGCCCACAGATACGCAGTATTTT. Protein product: CASSIDWGPTDTQYF. V and J are TRBV19 and TRBJ2-3; a possible D gene is TRBD1 (6 bases). This CDR3 region has 15 residues. V was pared by 0 bases and J by 2 bases, with 9 bases between. Germline CDR1 is LNHDA and CDR2 is SQIVND (reference sequence).

The CDR3 reads CASSPETGQTLRTEAFF. CDR3 DNA: TGTGCCAGCAGCCCCGAGACGGGACAGACTCTCCGCACTGAAGCTTTCTTT. The chain links TRBV7-8 to TRBJ1-1, with 7 bases matching TRBD1. The CDR3 length is 17 residues. Germline lookup yields CDR1 SGHVS and CDR2 FQNEAQ. J gave up 4 bases and V 5 bases, and 16 bases lay outside the gene matches.

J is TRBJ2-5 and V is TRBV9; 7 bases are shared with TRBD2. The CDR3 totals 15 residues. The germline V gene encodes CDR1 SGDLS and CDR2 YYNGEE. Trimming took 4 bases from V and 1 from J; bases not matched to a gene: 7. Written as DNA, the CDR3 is TGTGCCAGCAGCCTCCGGGGGGAGGTCCAAGAGACCCAGTACTTC. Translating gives CASSLRGEVQETQYF.

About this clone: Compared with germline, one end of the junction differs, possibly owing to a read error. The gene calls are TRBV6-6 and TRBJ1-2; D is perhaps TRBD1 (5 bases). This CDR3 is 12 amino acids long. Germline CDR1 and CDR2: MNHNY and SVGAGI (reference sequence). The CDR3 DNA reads TGTGCCAGCAGTGACTCGGGGGGTGGCTACACCTTC. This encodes CASSDSGGGYTF.

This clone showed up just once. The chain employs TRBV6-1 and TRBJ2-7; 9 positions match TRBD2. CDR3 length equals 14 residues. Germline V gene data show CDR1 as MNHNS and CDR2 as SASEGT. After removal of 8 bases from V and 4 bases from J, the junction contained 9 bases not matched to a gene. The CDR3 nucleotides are TGTGCCAGCCGGCCGGGAGCGGGAGGTTACGAGCAGTACTTC. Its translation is CASRPGAGGYEQYF.

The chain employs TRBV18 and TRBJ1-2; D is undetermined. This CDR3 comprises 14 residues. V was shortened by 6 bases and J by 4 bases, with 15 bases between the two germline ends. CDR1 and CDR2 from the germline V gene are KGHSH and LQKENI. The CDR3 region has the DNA TGTGCCAGCTCGCCCTCGGGTGAGGGCTATGGCTACACCTTC. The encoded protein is CASSPSGEGYGYTF.

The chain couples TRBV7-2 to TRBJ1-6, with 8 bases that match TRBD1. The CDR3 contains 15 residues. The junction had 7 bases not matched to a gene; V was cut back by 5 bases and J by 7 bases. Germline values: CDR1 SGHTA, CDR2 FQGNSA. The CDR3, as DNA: TGTGCCAGCAGCCCCCGGCCAGGGGGCAATTCACCCCTCCACTTT. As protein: CASSPRPGGNSPLHF. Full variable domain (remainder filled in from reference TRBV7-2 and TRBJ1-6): GAGVSQSPSNKVTEKGKDVELRCDPISGHTALYWYRQSLGQGLEFLIYFQGNSAPDKSGLPSDRFSAERTGGSVSTLTIQRTQQEDSAVYLCASSPRPGGNSPLHFGNGTRLTVT.

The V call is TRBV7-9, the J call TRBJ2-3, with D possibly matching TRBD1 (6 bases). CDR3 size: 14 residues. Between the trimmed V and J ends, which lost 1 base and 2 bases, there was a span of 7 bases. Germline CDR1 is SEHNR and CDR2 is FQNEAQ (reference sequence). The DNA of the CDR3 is TGTGCCAGCAGCTTAGGGGACAACACAGATACGCAGTATTTT. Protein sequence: CASSLGDNTDTQYF.

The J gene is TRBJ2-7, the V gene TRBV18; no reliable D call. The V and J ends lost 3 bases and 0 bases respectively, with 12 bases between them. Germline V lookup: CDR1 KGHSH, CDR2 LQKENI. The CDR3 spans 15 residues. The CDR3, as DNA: TGTGCCAGCTCACCTTCGTTACTCGTCTCCTACGAGCAGTACTTC. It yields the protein CASSPSLLVSYEQYF. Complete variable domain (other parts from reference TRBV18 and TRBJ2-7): NAGVMQNPRHLVRRRGQEARLRCSPMKGHSHVYWYRQLPEEGLKFMVYLQKENIIDESGMPKERFSAEFPKEGPSILRIQQVVRGDSAAYFCASSPSLLVSYEQYFGPGTRLTVT.

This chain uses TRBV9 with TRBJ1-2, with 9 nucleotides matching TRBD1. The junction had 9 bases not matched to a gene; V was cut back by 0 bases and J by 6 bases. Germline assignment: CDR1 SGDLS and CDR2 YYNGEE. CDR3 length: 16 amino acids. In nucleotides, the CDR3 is TGTGCCAGCAGCGTAGCTGGGACAGGGAGGCTCCATGGCTACACCTTC. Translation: CASSVAGTGRLHGYTF.

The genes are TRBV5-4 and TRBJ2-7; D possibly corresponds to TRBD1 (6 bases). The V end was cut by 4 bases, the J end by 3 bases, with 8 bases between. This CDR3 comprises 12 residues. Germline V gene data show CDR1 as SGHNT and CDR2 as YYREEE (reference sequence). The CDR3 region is CASSKQGYEQYF. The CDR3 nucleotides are TGTGCCAGCAGCAAACAGGGCTACGAGCAGTACTTC.

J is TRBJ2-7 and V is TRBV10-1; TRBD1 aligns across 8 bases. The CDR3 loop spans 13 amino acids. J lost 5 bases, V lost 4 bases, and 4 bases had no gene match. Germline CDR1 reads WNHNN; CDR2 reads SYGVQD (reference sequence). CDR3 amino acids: CASSADRVHEQYF. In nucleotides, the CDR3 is TGCGCCAGCAGTGCGGACAGGGTCCACGAGCAGTACTTC.

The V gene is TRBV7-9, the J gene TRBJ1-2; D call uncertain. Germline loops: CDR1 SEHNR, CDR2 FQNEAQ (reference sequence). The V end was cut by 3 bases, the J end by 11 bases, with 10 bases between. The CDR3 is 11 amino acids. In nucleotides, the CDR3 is TGTGCCAGCAGCTTCGAGGGCCATTACACCTTC. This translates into CASSFEGHYTF.

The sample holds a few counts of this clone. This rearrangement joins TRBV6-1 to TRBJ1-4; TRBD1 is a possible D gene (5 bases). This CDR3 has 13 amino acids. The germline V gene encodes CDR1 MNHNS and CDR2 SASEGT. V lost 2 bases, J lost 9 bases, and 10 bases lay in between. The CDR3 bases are TGTGCCAGCAGTGAAAGGGGCTCGCAAAAACTGTTTTTT. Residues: CASSERGSQKLFF.

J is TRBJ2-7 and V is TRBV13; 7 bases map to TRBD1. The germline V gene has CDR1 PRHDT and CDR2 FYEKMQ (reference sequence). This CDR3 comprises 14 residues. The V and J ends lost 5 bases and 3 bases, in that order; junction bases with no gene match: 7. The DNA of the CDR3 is TGTGCCAGCAGCCCGGAGCAGGGGGACTACGAGCAGTACTTC. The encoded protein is CASSPEQGDYEQYF.

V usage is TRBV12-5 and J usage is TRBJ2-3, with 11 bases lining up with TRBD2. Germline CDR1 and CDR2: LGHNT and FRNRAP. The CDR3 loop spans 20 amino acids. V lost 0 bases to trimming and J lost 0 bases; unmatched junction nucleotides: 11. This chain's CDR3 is CASGLVRASGRMGSTDTQYF. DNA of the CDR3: TGTGCTAGTGGTTTGGTTCGGGCTAGCGGGAGGATGGGTAGCACAGATACGCAGTATTTT.

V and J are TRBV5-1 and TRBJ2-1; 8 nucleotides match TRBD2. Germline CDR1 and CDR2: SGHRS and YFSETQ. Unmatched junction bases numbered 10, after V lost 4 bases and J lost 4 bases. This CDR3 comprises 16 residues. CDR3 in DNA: TGCGCCAGCAGCCCTACCCGGGCGGGGGGTTACAATGAGCAGTTCTTC. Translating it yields CASSPTRAGGYNEQFF.

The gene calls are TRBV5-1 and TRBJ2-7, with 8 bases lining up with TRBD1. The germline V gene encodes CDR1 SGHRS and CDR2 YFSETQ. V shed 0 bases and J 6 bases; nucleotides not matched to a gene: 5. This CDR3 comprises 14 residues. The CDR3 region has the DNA TGCGCCAGCAGCTTGGGGACAGGGAGTTCCGAGCAGTACTTC. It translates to CASSLGTGSSEQYF.

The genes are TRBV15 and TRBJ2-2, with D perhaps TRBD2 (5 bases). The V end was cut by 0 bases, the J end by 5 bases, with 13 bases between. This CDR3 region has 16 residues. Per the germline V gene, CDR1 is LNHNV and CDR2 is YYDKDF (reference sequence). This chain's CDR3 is CATSRDLGGRTGELFF. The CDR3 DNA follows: TGTGCCACCAGCAGAGATCTTGGAGGACGGACCGGGGAGCTGTTTTTT.

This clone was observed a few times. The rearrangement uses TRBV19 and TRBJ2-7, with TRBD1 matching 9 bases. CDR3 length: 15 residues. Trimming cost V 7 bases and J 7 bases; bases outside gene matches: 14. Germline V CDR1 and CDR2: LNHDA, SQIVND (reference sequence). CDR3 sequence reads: CASTPDRGYLGEQYF. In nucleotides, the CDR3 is TGTGCCAGTACCCCGGACAGGGGCTATTTAGGAGAGCAGTACTTC.

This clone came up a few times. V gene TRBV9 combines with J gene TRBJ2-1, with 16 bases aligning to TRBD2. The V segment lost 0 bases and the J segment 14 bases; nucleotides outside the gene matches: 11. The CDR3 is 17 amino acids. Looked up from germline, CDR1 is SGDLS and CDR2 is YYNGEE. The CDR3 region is CASSVGASGTSGRAEFF. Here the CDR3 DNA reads TGTGCCAGCAGCGTAGGCGCTAGTGGGACTAGCGGGAGGGCAGAGTTCTTC. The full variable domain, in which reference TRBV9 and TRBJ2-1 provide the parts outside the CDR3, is DSGVTQTPKHLITATGQRVTLRCSPRSGDLSVYWYQQSLDQGLQFLIQYYNGEERAKGNILERFSAQQFPDLHSELNLSSLELGDSALYFCASSVGASGTSGRAEFFGPGTRLTVL.

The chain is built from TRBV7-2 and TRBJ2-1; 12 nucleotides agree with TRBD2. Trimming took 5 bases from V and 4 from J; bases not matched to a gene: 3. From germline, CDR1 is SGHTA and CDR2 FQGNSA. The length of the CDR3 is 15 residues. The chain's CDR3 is CASSRTSGAYNEQFF. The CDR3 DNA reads TGTGCCAGCAGCCGGACTAGCGGGGCGTACAATGAGCAGTTCTTC.